This TCR beta chain was sequenced in a study of cytomegalovirus exposure and HLA in healthy donors. CDR1 SQVTM and CDR2 ANQGSEA come from the germline V gene. V gave up 4 bases and J gave up 5 bases, with 10 bases separating them. CDR3 length equals 12 residues. Measured with immunoSEQ multiplex PCR; TCRdb has only the in-frame clones, and not every one. The data contain about 180,000 clones, around 84% of them singletons. With regard to this clone: Its antigen is currently unknown.

Study-level results: Cytomegalovirus association was listed for about 170 TCR beta chains. TCR clusters originating in the first cohort tended to co-occur in the roughly 110 validation repertoires, according to a later analysis.

The validation cohort, a group of 90 to 150 subjects, included the donors and was separate from the approximately 650-subject first cohort. This sequence was found in a young man in good health and CMV-seropositive. Sequencing was performed on PBMCs. The chain recombines TRBV29-1 with TRBJ2-3, with D perhaps TRBD1 (6 bases). The CDR3 bases are TGCAGCGTTGCGTCACAGGGAGATACGCAGTATTTT. This gives the protein CSVASQGDTQYF.